The text below deals with one T cell receptor (beta chain). What it binds is not known. 13 Jbeta primers and 60 Vbeta primers were used for the PCR. Assay: immunoSEQ multiplex PCR; the TCRdb copy retains only in-frame clones and omits some. Found here are fewer than 300,000 clones, 70% to 90% of them singletons; the top ten hold 3.5% to 4%. The trim removed 6 bases at V and 8 bases at J, leaving 16 bases unmatched. Per the germline V gene, CDR1 is MDHEN and CDR2 is SYDVKM. The CDR3 totals 16 residues. The data stem from a study of cytomegalovirus exposure and HLA in healthy donors. Study background: About 83 million unique TCRs from HLA-typed donors made up an early data release. Study-level points and caveats: In vitro experiments confirmed that three CMV-associated chains were specific for CMV antigens. High sensitivity and specificity were reportedly achieved when the classifier diagnosed cytomegalovirus status. A later analysis found most CMV-associated TCR beta chains apparently HLA-restricted.

Sample: PBMCs. This chain joins TRBV28 and TRBJ2-3, with 8 bases fitting TRBD1. The origin of this receptor is a man between 40 and 49 years old in good health and CMV-seropositive. The chain's CDR3 is CASRTGTGASVFTQYF. For the CDR3, the DNA is TGTGCCAGCAGAACCGGGACAGGCGCATCTGTGTTTACGCAGTATTTT.